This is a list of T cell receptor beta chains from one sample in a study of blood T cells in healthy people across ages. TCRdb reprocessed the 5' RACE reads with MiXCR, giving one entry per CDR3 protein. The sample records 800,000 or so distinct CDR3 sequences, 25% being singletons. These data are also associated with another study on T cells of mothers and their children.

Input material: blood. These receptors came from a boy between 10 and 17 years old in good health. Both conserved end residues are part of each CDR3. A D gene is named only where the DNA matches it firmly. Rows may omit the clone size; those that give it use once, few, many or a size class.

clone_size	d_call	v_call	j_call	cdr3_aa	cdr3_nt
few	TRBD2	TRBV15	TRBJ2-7	CATSRLTTSGFTYEQYF	TGTGCCACCAGCAGATTAACCACTAGCGGATTTACCTACGAGCAGTACTTC
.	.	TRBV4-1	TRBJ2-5	CASSQDSELRPYF	TGCGCCAGCAGCCAAGATTCCGAACTTCGCCCGTACTTC
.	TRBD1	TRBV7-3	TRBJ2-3	CASSSTGSPFDTQYF	TGTGCCAGCAGCTCGACAGGGTCCCCTTTCGATACGCAGTATTTT
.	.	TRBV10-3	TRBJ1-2	CAISDWGRVYGYTF	TGTGCCATCAGTGATTGGGGGCGAGTCTATGGCTACACCTTC
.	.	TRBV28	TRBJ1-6	CASLTGSNSPLHF	TGTGCCAGCCTGACAGGTAGTAATTCACCCCTCCACTTT
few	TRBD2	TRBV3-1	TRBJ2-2	CASSYAGANTGELFF	TGTGCCAGCAGCTACGCGGGGGCGAACACCGGGGAGCTGTTTTTT
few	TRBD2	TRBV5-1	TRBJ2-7	CASGSGSLAEQYF	TGCGCCAGCGGTAGCGGGAGTCTTGCCGAGCAGTACTTC
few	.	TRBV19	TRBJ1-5	CASLQGSNQPQHF	TGTGCCAGCCTACAGGGATCCAATCAGCCCCAGCATTTT
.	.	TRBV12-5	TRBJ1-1	CASGLVGQGLTEAFF	TGTGCTAGTGGTTTGGTAGGTCAGGGATTGACTGAAGCTTTCTTT
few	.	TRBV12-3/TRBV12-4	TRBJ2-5	CASSLNRVRGQETQYF	TGTGCCAGCAGCCTTAACAGGGTGAGGGGGCAAGAGACCCAGTACTTC
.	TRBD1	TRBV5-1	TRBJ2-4	CASSPDRGSGTDIQYF	TGCGCCAGCAGCCCTGACAGGGGGTCAGGAACGGACATTCAGTACTTC
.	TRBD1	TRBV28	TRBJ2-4	CASSPRTGTAKNIQYF	TGTGCCAGCAGTCCGCGGACAGGGACAGCCAAAAACATTCAGTACTTC
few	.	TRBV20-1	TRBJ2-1	CSARQLNEQFF	TGCAGTGCGAGACAGCTCAATGAGCAGTTCTTC
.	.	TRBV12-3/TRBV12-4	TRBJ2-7	CASSPGDSGLYEQYF	TGTGCCAGCAGTCCGGGGGACAGCGGGCTCTACGAGCAGTACTTC
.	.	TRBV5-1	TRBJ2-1	CVSSLARDLYNEQFF	TGCGTCAGCAGCTTGGCCCGCGATTTGTACAATGAGCAGTTCTTC
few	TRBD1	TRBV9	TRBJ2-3	CASSAPPGQVQDMQYF	TGTGCCAGCAGCGCCCCGCCGGGACAGGTACAAGATATGCAGTATTTT
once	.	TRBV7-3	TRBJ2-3	CASSFEWTDTQYF	TGTGCCAGCAGCTTCGAGTGGACAGATACGCAGTATTTT
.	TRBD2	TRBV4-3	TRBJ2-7	CASSPGLATHEQYF	TGCGCCAGCAGCCCGGGACTAGCGACCCACGAGCAGTACTTC
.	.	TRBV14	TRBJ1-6	CASSRLRQSPLHF	TGTGCCAGCAGCCGCCTAAGACAATCACCCCTCCACTTT
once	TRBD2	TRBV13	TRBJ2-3	CASSLLAGGREGQYF	TGTGCCAGCAGCCTACTAGCGGGGGGGCGAGAGGGGCAGTATTTT
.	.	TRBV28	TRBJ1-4	CASSKVYPVSVNEKLFF	TGTGCCAGCAGCAAAGTATACCCCGTCTCAGTTAATGAAAAACTGTTTTTT
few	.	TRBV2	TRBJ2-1	CASSGLNNEQFF	TGTGCCAGCAGTGGTCTAAACAATGAGCAGTTCTTC
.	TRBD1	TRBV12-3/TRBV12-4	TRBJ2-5	CASSFTLDRGNQETQYF	TGTGCCAGCAGTTTCACTCTCGACAGGGGGAACCAAGAGACCCAGTACTTC
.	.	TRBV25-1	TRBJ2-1	CASSSARDNYNEQFF	TGTGCCAGCAGCAGCGCCCGGGACAATTACAATGAGCAGTTCTTC
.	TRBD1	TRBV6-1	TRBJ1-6	CASSRMNPSGGKAFNSPLHF	TGTGCCAGCAGCCGCATGAATCCCTCAGGGGGAAAGGCGTTTAATTCACCCCTCCACTTT
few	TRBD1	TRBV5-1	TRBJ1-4	CASSFGTGGSEKLFF	TGCGCCAGCAGCTTTGGGACAGGGGGCTCTGAAAAACTGTTTTTT
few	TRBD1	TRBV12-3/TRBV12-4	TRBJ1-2	CASSYGTAGGGYTF	TGTGCCAGCAGTTATGGGACAGCTGGGGGTGGCTACACCTTC
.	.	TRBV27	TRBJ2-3	CASRYGVGADTQYF	TGTGCCAGCAGATACGGGGTTGGCGCAGATACGCAGTATTTT
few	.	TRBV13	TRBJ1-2	CASSSPPPGYGYTF	TGTGCCAGCAGCTCCCCTCCCCCAGGGTATGGCTACACCTTC
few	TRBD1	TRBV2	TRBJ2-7	CASSATGEFRYEQYF	TGTGCCAGCAGTGCCACAGGGGAATTTCGCTACGAGCAGTACTTC
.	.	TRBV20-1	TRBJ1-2	CSARREGSPTVEGYTF	TGCAGTGCTAGGAGGGAGGGCAGCCCCACTGTTGAGGGCTACACCTTC